Listed here are 32 T cell receptor beta chains from one sample, sequenced in a study of cytotoxic CD8 clonotypes in ibrutinib-treated CLL. The protocol was immunoSEQ multiplex PCR, while the TCRdb copy is restricted to in-frame clones and leaves out a portion. The data hold a few hundred thousand clones, with almost 80% observed a single time. The specimen comprised PBMCs, sampled before ibrutinib treatment. The receptors originated from a human donor with chronic lymphocytic leukemia.

The chain couples TRBV9 to TRBJ2-1; D may be TRBD2 (6 bases). This CDR3 is 15 amino acids long. V was clipped by 0 bases and J by 3 bases, with 10 bases between them. In germline, CDR1 is SGDLS, CDR2 YYNGEE. This chain's CDR3 is CASSVGSGSYNEQFF. The CDR3 nucleotides are TGTGCCAGCAGCGTAGGTAGCGGAAGCTACAATGAGCAGTTCTTC.

DNA for the CDR3: TGTGCCAGCAGCTGGTCCTACAATGAGCAGTTCTTC. Translated: CASSWSYNEQFF. The chain has TRBV5-6 and TRBJ2-1; D ambiguous. The CDR3 is 12 amino acids. Trimming pared 3 bases from V and 1 base from J, leaving 2 bases between. From germline, CDR1 is SGHDT and CDR2 YYEEEE.

The V and J genes are TRBV6-6 and TRBJ2-5, with TRBD1 matching over 8 bases. The V segment lost 0 bases and the J segment 4 bases; nucleotides outside the gene matches: 7. The CDR3 consists of 16 residues. CDR1 and CDR2 from the germline V gene are MNHNY and SVGAGI (reference sequence). The CDR3 DNA is TGTGCCAGCAGTTACTCGTGGACAGGGTCAGTAGAGACCCAGTACTTC. This gives the protein CASSYSWTGSVETQYF.

This chain connects TRBV4-3 to TRBJ2-1, with D perhaps matching TRBD2 (6 bases). This CDR3 has 13 amino acids. Germline loops: CDR1 LGHNA, CDR2 YSLEER. V lost 2 bases and J 8 bases, leaving 10 bases between the germline ends. In nucleotides, the CDR3 is TGCGCCAGCAGCCAAAGGCAGCGGGATGAGCAGTTCTTC. Translating it yields CASSQRQRDEQFF.

The chain has TRBV18 and TRBJ2-1; 12 nucleotides line up with TRBD2. This CDR3 is 16 amino acids long. V was clipped by 4 bases and J by 4 bases; unmatched bases: 5. Germline V gives CDR1 KGHSH, CDR2 LQKENI. The DNA of the CDR3 is TGTGCCAGCTCACGAAGGACTAGCGGGGTATACAATGAGCAGTTCTTC. This translates into CASSRRTSGVYNEQFF.

The rearrangement uses TRBV5-4 and TRBJ2-1; 8 bases are shared with TRBD2. Germline V CDR1 and CDR2: SGHNT, YYREEE (reference sequence). Trimming at V came to 2 bases and at J to 9 bases, leaving 1 base not matched to a gene. The length of the CDR3 is 12 residues. DNA for the CDR3: TGTGCCAGCAGCTTTACTAGCGGTGAGCAGTTCTTC. Encoded protein: CASSFTSGEQFF.

The table lists this clone with a count of one. The chain has TRBV27 and TRBJ1-2; 11 positions match TRBD1. Losses at the gene ends were 4 bases for V and 3 bases for J; bases not matched to a gene: 4. This CDR3 is built from 15 residues. Germline-derived CDR1 and CDR2 are MNHEY and SMNVEV (reference sequence). CDR3 loop: CASSSGQGGDYGYTF. Here the CDR3 DNA reads TGTGCCAGCAGTTCGGGACAGGGGGGGGACTATGGCTACACCTTC.

This clone was counted between two and nine times. V gene TRBV7-6 combines with J gene TRBJ1-1; perhaps TRBD1 as D (5 bases). Germline CDR1 reads SGHVS; CDR2 reads FNYEAQ. Deletions cut 5 bases from V and 2 bases from J, with 9 bases between. The length of the CDR3 is 13 residues. This CDR3 reads CASSAGTNTEAFF. DNA for the CDR3: TGTGCCAGCAGCGCCGGGACCAACACTGAAGCTTTCTTT. Looking up the rest from reference TRBV7-6 and TRBJ1-1 gives the full variable domain: GAGVSQSPRYKVTKRGQDVALRCDPISGHVSLYWYRQALGQGPEFLTYFNYEAQQDKSGLPNDRFSAERPEGSISTLTIQRTEQRDSAMYRCASSAGTNTEAFFGQGTRLTVV.

The chain is built from TRBV11-2 and TRBJ2-1; 8 nucleotides agree with TRBD2. Trimming at V came to 8 bases and at J to 7 bases, leaving 10 bases not matched to a gene. The CDR3 contains 14 residues. The V gene's germline CDR1 is SGHAT and CDR2 FQNNGV. The CDR3 bases are TGTGCCAGCCGATCAGCAGCGGGAGTAAATGAGCAGTTCTTC. Its translation: CASRSAAGVNEQFF.

The chain is built from TRBV12-5 and TRBJ2-7; D possibly corresponds to TRBD1 (6 bases). The germline gives CDR1 LGHNT, CDR2 FRNRAP. This CDR3 spans 14 amino acids. The V and J ends lost 1 base and 4 bases respectively, with 11 bases between them. The CDR3 nucleotides read TGTGCTAGTGGTTTGGCAGGGGCGAAATACGAGCAGTACTTC. It translates to CASGLAGAKYEQYF. The complete variable domain, with remaining parts taken from reference TRBV12-5 and TRBJ2-7, reads DARVTQTPRHKVTEMGQEVTMRCQPILGHNTVFWYRQTMMQGLELLAYFRNRAPLDDSGMPKDRFSAEMPDATLATLKIQPSEPRDSAVYFCASGLAGAKYEQYFGPGTRLTVT.

The gene calls are TRBV19 and TRBJ2-7, with TRBD2 identical over 11 bases. This CDR3 has 15 amino acids. Germline-derived CDR1 and CDR2 are LNHDA and SQIVND (reference sequence). V shed 5 bases and J 7 bases; nucleotides not matched to a gene: 10. DNA for the CDR3: TGTGCCAGTAGTCCCCTAGCGGGAGGACTGAGGGAGCAGTACTTC. Amino acid sequence: CASSPLAGGLREQYF.

The J gene is TRBJ2-7, the V gene TRBV11-2, with 10 bases identical to TRBD1. V dropped 4 bases and J dropped 5; count of bases not matched to a gene: 2. Germline V CDR1 and CDR2: SGHAT, FQNNGV. The CDR3 spans 13 residues. This chain's CDR3 is CASSWDRGNEQYF. As DNA, the CDR3 is TGTGCCAGCAGCTGGGACAGGGGCAACGAGCAGTACTTC.

J is TRBJ1-5 and V is TRBV15; 9 bases agree with TRBD1. The ends lost 4 bases at V and 4 bases at J; junction bases unmatched: 2. CDR1 is LNHNV, CDR2 YYDKDF, per germline (reference sequence). This CDR3 region has 14 residues. The CDR3 coding sequence is TGTGCCACCAGCATCGGACAGGGGAATCAGCCCCAGCATTTT. It codes for CATSIGQGNQPQHF.

This clone was seen a handful of times. This chain uses TRBV28 with TRBJ2-7; D gene unclear. The germline V and J ends were trimmed by 5 bases and 2 bases, with 10 bases remaining between them. Germline loops: CDR1 MDHEN, CDR2 SYDVKM. The CDR3 contains 13 residues. The CDR3 DNA reads as TGTGCCAGCAGTGATCCCCTCGCCTACGAGCAGTACTTC. This codes for CASSDPLAYEQYF.

The gene calls are TRBV5-1 and TRBJ2-3; 10 bases match TRBD1. Trimming removed 0 bases from V and 0 bases from J; junction bases left unmatched: 1. Germline values: CDR1 SGHRS, CDR2 YFSETQ. The CDR3 consists of 16 residues. DNA of the CDR3: TGCGCCAGCAGCTTGGGACAGGGGGCTAGCACAGATACGCAGTATTTT. The encoded protein is CASSLGQGASTDTQYF.

V gene TRBV5-8 combines with J gene TRBJ2-7; tentatively, D is TRBD1 (6 bases). V was clipped by 7 bases and J by 2 bases, with 19 bases between them. The CDR3 spans 15 residues. Germline V gene sequence: CDR1 SGHTS, CDR2 YDEGEE. The CDR3 is CASQKRDTTTYEQYF. The DNA of the CDR3 is TGTGCCAGCCAAAAGAGGGACACTACGACCTACGAGCAGTACTTC.

This chain links TRBV6-1 with TRBJ2-7, with 9 bases fitting TRBD2. Germline V gene data show CDR1 as MNHNS and CDR2 as SASEGT. The trim removed 1 base at V and 3 bases at J, leaving 4 bases unmatched. This CDR3 contains 15 residues. CDR3: CASSEGGSGSYEQYF. CDR3 nucleotides: TGTGCCAGCAGTGAAGGAGGTAGCGGGAGCTACGAGCAGTACTTC.

Of note for this clone: Other nucleotide sequences in the sample specify the same CDR3. This rearrangement joins TRBV7-6 to TRBJ2-7; TRBD2 might be the D (5 bases). The germline V and J ends were trimmed by 5 bases and 2 bases, with 13 bases remaining between them. This CDR3 comprises 14 residues. Germline V gene data show CDR1 as SGHVS and CDR2 as FNYEAQ. As DNA, the CDR3 is TGTGCCAGCAGCCTCGAGGTCGGGACCTACGAGCAGTACTTC. The encoded protein is CASSLEVGTYEQYF.

This chain uses TRBV7-8 with TRBJ2-7; 7 bases are shared with TRBD1. Germline V gene data show CDR1 as SGHVS and CDR2 as FQNEAQ. The J segment lost 2 bases and the V segment lost 7 bases, leaving 5 bases of the junction unmatched. The CDR3 sequence is 13 residues long. CDR3 in amino acids: CASNRDRAYEQYF. The CDR3 DNA is TGTGCCAGCAACCGGGACAGAGCCTACGAGCAGTACTTC.

The J gene is TRBJ2-5, the V gene TRBV25-1; D gene uncertain. Germline loops: CDR1 MGHDK, CDR2 SYGVNS. The CDR3 runs to 12 residues. The V end lost 4 bases, the J end lost 5 bases, and 8 bases lay between the germline ends. In DNA, the CDR3 is TGTGCCAGCAGTGTTCGCGAGGAGACCCAGTACTTC. This translates into CASSVREETQYF.

The chain is built from TRBV5-4 and TRBJ2-1; a possible D gene is TRBD1 (6 bases). The CDR3 contains 15 residues. Trimming stripped 4 bases from V and 5 bases from J, with 16 bases between. Germline V gene data show CDR1 as SGHNT and CDR2 as YYREEE (reference sequence). This CDR3 is CASSLDRRKDNEQFF. In nucleotides, the CDR3 is TGTGCCAGCAGCCTTGACAGGAGAAAAGACAATGAGCAGTTCTTC.

The gene calls are TRBV19 and TRBJ2-3, with D perhaps given as TRBD1 or TRBD2 (6 bases each). The CDR3 is 15 amino acids. V was clipped by 6 bases and J by 3 bases, with 16 bases between them. Germline-derived CDR1 and CDR2 are LNHDA and SQIVND (reference sequence). The chain's CDR3 is CASSTEGRGTDTQYF. In DNA, the CDR3 is TGTGCCAGTAGCACGGAGGGCAGGGGTACAGATACGCAGTATTTT.

This sequence joins TRBV5-1 and TRBJ2-3; no definite D call. From germline, CDR1 is SGHRS and CDR2 YFSETQ. The ends were cut back, 4 bases at V and 4 bases at J, with 16 bases in the middle. This CDR3 is 15 amino acids long. CDR3 sequence: CASSPKGGVADTQYF. CDR3 nucleotide sequence: TGCGCCAGCAGCCCTAAAGGCGGAGTTGCAGATACGCAGTATTTT.

The chain joins TRBV30 to TRBJ2-1, with 7 bases matching TRBD2. The germline V gene has CDR1 GTSNPN and CDR2 SVGIG (reference sequence). The CDR3 contains 17 residues. V was clipped by 5 bases and J by 0 bases; unmatched bases: 13. The CDR3 sequence is CAWEWTSRFYSYNEQFF. DNA for the CDR3: TGTGCCTGGGAATGGACTAGTCGGTTTTACTCCTACAATGAGCAGTTCTTC.

V and J are TRBV27 and TRBJ2-1, with 8 bases that match TRBD2. Germline-derived CDR1 and CDR2 are MNHEY and SMNVEV (reference sequence). This CDR3 is 14 amino acids long. V was pared by 11 bases and J by 5 bases, with 11 bases of the junction left unmatched. CDR3 amino acids: CASGSSGANNEQFF. Written as DNA, the CDR3 is TGTGCCTCCGGTAGTAGCGGGGCAAACAATGAGCAGTTCTTC.

About this clone: Additional DNA sequences in this sample encode the identical CDR3. CDR3: CASSLGLAGGYNEQFF. Written as DNA, the CDR3 is TGTGCCAGCAGCTTGGGACTAGCGGGAGGGTACAATGAGCAGTTCTTC. J is TRBJ2-1 and V is TRBV5-6, with TRBD2 matching over 14 bases. This CDR3 spans 16 amino acids. V was pared by 0 bases and J by 4 bases, with 0 bases of the junction left unmatched. Germline CDR1 SGHDT, CDR2 YYEEEE.

The genes are TRBV27 and TRBJ1-2; no definite D call. Germline CDR1 MNHEY, CDR2 SMNVEV (reference sequence). Trimming shortened V by 3 bases and J by 5 bases, and 10 bases separated the two germline ends. CDR3 length: 13 amino acids. The CDR3 DNA sequence: TGTGCCAGCAGTTTCCTCGATAGATATGGCTACACCTTC. This codes for CASSFLDRYGYTF.

In its sample, this clone was seen a few times. The identical CDR3 is also encoded by other nucleotide sequences in the sample. This sequence joins TRBV9 and TRBJ1-5; D gene unclear. The CDR3 runs 13 residues. V was cut by 0 bases and J by 2 bases, with 3 bases left in between. Per germline, CDR1 SGDLS and CDR2 YYNGEE. The CDR3 bases are TGTGCCAGCAGCGTAGATGGCAATCAGCCCCAGCATTTT. Residues: CASSVDGNQPQHF.

The rearrangement links TRBV9 to TRBJ1-2, with TRBD1 matching over 8 bases. Germline V gives CDR1 SGDLS, CDR2 YYNGEE. J was trimmed by 7 bases and V by 0 bases; bases with no gene match: 8. CDR3 length: 15 residues. The chain's CDR3 is CASSVGQDRAGGYTF. In nucleotides, the CDR3 is TGTGCCAGCAGCGTAGGGCAGGACAGGGCCGGTGGCTACACCTTC.

This chain links TRBV19 with TRBJ1-1; TRBD1 aligns across 10 bases. The V segment lost 5 bases and the J segment 4 bases; nucleotides outside the gene matches: 7. CDR1 LNHDA and CDR2 SQIVND come from the germline V gene (reference sequence). CDR3 length: 15 amino acids. CDR3 coding DNA: TGTGCCAGTAGTTCTTCGAGGACAGGGGGCACTGAAGCTTTCTTT. This gives the protein CASSSSRTGGTEAFF.

This rearrangement joins TRBV30 to TRBJ2-1; D tentatively fits TRBD1 or TRBD2 (5 bases each). V was shortened by 0 bases and J by 11 bases, with 11 bases between the two germline ends. This CDR3 has 12 residues. Germline assignment: CDR1 GTSNPN and CDR2 SVGIG (reference sequence). In nucleotides, the CDR3 is TGTGCCTGGAGTGTACTAGGGGCTCAGCAGTTCTTC. Translating gives CAWSVLGAQQFF.

The rearrangement links TRBV27 to TRBJ2-7, with D maybe TRBD2 (6 bases). V was trimmed by 7 bases and J by 7 bases, leaving 26 bases between them. Germline CDR1 MNHEY, CDR2 SMNVEV (reference sequence). The CDR3 has 16 residues. CDR3 loop: CASNRLSWSAGREQYF. CDR3 coding DNA: TGTGCCAGCAACCGACTCTCCTGGTCGGCGGGGAGAGAGCAGTACTTC.